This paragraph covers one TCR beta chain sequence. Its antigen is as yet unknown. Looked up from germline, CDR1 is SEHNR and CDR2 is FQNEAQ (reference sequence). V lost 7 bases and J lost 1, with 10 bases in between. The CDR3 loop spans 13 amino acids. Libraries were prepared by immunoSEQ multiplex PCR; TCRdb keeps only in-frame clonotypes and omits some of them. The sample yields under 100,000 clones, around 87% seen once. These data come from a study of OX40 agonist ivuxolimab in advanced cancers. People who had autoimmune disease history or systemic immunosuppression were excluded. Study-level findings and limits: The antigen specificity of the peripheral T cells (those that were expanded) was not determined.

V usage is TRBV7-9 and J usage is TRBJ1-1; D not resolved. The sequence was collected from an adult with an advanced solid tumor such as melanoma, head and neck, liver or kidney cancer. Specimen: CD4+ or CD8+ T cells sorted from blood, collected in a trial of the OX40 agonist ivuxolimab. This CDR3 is CASTTKGNTEAFF. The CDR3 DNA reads TGTGCCAGCACCACTAAGGGGAACACTGAAGCTTTCTTT.